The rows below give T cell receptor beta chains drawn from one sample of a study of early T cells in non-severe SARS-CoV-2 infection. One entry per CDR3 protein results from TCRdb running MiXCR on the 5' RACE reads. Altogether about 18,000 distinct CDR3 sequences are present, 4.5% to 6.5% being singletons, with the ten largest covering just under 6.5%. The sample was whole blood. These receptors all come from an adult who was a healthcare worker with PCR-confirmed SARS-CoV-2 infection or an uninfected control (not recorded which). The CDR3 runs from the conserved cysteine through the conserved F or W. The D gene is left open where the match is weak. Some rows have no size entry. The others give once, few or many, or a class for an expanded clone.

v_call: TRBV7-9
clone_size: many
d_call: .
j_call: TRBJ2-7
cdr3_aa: CASKSFRYEQYF
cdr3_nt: TGTGCCAGCAAGTCCTTCCGATACGAGCAGTACTTC

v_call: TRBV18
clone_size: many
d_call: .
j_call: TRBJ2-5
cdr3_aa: CASSLTGETQYF
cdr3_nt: TGTGCCAGCTCCTTGACCGGTGAGACCCAGTACTTC

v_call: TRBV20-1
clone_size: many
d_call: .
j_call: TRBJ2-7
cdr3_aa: CSAGQQGLGQYF
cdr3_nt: TGCAGTGCTGGGCAACAGGGTCTGGGGCAGTACTTC

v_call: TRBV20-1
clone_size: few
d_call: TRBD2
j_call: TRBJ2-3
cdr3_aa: CSARDYGGSPDTQYF
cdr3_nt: TGCAGTGCTAGAGACTATGGCGGGAGTCCAGATACGCAGTATTTT

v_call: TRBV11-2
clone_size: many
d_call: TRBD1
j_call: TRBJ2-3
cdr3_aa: CASSRDSLSTDTQYF
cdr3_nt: TGTGCCAGCAGCCGGGACAGTCTAAGCACAGATACGCAGTATTTT

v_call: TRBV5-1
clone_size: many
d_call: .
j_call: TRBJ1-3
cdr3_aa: CASSPTMKTDRDYGNTIYF
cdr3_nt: TGCGCCAGCAGCCCGACGATGAAAACGGATAGGGACTATGGAAACACCATATATTTT

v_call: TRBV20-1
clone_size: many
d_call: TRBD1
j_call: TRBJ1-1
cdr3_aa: CSAPAETGRAFF
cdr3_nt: TGCAGTGCCCCCGCCGAGACAGGGCGTGCTTTCTTT

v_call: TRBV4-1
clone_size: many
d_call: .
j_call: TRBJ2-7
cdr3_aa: CASSRSTLEEQYF
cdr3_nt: TGCGCCAGCAGCCGGAGCACCTTGGAGGAGCAGTACTTC

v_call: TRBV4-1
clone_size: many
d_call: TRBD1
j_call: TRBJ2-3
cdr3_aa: CASSQDIGQEADTQYF
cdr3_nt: TGCGCCAGCAGCCAAGATATTGGACAGGAGGCAGATACGCAGTATTTT

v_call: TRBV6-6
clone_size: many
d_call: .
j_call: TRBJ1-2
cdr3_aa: CASSYSSKGRGVSGYTF
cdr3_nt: TGTGCCAGCAGTTACTCTAGTAAGGGCAGGGGAGTGTCTGGCTACACCTTC

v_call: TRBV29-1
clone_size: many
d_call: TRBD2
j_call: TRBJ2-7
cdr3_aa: CSVVGILAGGYEQYF
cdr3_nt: TGCAGCGTCGTAGGAATACTAGCGGGTGGCTACGAGCAGTACTTC

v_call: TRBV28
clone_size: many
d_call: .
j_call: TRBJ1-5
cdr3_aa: CASNVGLGNQPQHF
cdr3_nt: TGTGCCAGCAACGTCGGACTCGGTAATCAGCCCCAGCATTTT

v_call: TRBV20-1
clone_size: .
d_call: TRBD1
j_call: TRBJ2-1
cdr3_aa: CSATEDPGTGGFGEQFF
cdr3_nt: TGCAGTGCAACCGAGGATCCAGGGACAGGGGGCTTTGGTGAGCAGTTCTTC

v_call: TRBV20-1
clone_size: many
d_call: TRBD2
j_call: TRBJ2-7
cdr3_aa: CSAAPSGKLSYEQYF
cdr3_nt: TGCAGTGCTGCTCCTAGCGGGAAACTCTCCTACGAGCAGTACTTC

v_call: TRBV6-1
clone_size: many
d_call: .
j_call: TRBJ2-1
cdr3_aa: CASSEGLEAYNEQFF
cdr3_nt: TGTGCCAGCAGTGAGGGTCTAGAGGCCTACAATGAGCAGTTCTTC

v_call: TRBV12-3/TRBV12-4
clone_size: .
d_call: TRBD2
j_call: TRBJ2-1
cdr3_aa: CASRASGDISYNEQFF
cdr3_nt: TGTGCCAGCAGGGCTAGCGGGGACATTTCCTACAATGAGCAGTTCTTC

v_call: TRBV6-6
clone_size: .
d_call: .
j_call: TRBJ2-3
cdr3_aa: CASTLSRSTDTQYF
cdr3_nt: TGTGCCAGCACCTTAAGCCGTAGCACAGATACGCAGTATTTT

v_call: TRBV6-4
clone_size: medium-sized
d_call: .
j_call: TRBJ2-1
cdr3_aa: CASSGTRGDYNEQFF
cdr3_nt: TGTGCCAGCAGTGGGACTAGGGGGGATTACAATGAGCAGTTCTTC

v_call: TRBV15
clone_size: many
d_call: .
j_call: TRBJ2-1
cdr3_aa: CATSRVQGFYNEQFF
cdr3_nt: TGTGCCACCAGCAGAGTTCAGGGATTCTACAATGAGCAGTTCTTC

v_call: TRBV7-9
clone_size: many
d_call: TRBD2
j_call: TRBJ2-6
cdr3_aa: CASSWTVRDYPWNVLTF
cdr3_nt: TGTGCCAGCAGCTGGACCGTCCGGGACTATCCATGGAACGTCCTGACTTTC

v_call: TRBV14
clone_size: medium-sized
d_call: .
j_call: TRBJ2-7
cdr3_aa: CASSEREKIYEQYF
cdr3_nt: TGTGCCAGCAGCGAGCGAGAAAAGATCTACGAGCAGTACTTC

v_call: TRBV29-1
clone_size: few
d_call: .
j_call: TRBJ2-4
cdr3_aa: CSVRTDLAKNIQYF
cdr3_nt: TGCAGCGTAAGGACAGACTTAGCCAAAAACATTCAGTACTTC

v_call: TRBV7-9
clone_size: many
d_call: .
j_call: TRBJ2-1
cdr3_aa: CASSPLAYNEQFF
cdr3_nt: TGTGCCAGCAGCCCCCTGGCGTACAATGAGCAGTTCTTC

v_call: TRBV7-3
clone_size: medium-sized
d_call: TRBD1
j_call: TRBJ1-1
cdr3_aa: CASSKQGDTEAFF
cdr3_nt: TGTGCCAGCAGCAAACAGGGGGACACTGAAGCTTTCTTT

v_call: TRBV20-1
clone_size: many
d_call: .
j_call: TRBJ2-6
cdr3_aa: CSARGDSGANVLTF
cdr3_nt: TGCAGTGCACGCGGGGACTCTGGGGCCAACGTCCTGACTTTC

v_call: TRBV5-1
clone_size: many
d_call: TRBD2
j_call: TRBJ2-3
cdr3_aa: CASSGRETDTQYF
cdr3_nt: TGCGCCAGCAGTGGGAGGGAGACAGATACGCAGTATTTT

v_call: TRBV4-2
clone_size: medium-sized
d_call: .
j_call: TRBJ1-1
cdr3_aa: CASSQDRQGLTEAFF
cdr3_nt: TGTGCCAGCAGCCAAGACCGACAAGGACTCACTGAAGCTTTCTTT

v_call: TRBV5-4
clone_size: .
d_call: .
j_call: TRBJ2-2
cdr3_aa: CASSLVGATGELFF
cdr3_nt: TGTGCCAGCAGCTTGGTGGGAGCCACCGGGGAGCTGTTTTTT

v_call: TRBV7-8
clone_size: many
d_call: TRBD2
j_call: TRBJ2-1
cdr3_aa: CASSAGTSGSRNEQFF
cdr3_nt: TGTGCCAGCAGCGCCGGGACTAGCGGGAGTAGGAATGAGCAGTTCTTC

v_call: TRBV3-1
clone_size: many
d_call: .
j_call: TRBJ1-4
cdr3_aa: CASSRDNKEKLFF
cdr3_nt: TGTGCCAGCAGCCGGGACAACAAAGAAAAACTGTTTTTT

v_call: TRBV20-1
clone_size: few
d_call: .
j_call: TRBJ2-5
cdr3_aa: CSAKTDTGFETQYF
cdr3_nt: TGCAGTGCTAAGACCGATACGGGATTCGAGACCCAGTACTTC

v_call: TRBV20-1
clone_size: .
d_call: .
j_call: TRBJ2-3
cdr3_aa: CSASLFTQYF
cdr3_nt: TGCAGTGCTAGTTTGTTTACGCAGTATTTT

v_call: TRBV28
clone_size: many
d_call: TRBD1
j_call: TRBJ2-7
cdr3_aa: CASSSRQGVHEQYF
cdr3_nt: TGTGCCAGCAGTTCCCGACAGGGGGTACACGAGCAGTACTTC

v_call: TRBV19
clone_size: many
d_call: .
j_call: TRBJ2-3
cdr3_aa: CASRGTPSTDTQYF
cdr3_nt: TGTGCCAGTAGGGGGACTCCCAGCACAGATACGCAGTATTTT

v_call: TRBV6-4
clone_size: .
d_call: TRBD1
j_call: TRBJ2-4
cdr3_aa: CASRPDRGLKTAKNIQYF
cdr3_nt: TGTGCCAGCAGACCTGACAGGGGGCTTAAAACTGCCAAAAACATTCAGTACTTC

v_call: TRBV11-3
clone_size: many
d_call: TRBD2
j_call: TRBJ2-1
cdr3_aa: CASSSPGLADNEQFF
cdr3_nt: TGTGCCAGCAGTTCTCCGGGACTAGCGGACAATGAGCAGTTCTTC

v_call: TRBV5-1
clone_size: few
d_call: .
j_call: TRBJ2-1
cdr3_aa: CASSLEQGVAGVDEQFF
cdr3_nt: TGCGCCAGCAGCTTGGAACAGGGGGTAGCGGGAGTGGATGAGCAGTTCTTC

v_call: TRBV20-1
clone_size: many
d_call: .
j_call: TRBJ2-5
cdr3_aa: CSARDPIAATWGETQYF
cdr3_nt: TGCAGTGCTAGAGATCCAATAGCGGCGACGTGGGGAGAGACCCAGTACTTC

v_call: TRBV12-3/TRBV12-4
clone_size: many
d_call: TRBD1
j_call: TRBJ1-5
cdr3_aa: CASSFFSLPRTGGIRYQPQHF
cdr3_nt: TGTGCCAGCAGTTTTTTTTCCCTCCCCCGGACAGGGGGCATTCGTTATCAGCCCCAGCATTTT

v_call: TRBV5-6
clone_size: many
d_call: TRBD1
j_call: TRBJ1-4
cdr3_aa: CASSWKDRGRYEKLFF
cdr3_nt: TGTGCCAGCAGCTGGAAGGACAGGGGGCGATATGAAAAACTGTTTTTT

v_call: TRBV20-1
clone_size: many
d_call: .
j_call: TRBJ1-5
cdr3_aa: CSAQSGDQPQHF
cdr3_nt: TGCAGTGCCCAATCAGGGGACCAGCCCCAGCATTTT

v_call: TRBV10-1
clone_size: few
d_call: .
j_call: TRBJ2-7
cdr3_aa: CASRVVYGFYEQYF
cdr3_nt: TGCGCCAGCAGGGTCGTGTACGGCTTCTACGAGCAGTACTTC

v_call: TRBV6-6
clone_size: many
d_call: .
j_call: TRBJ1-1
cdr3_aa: CASSYPAGHEAFF
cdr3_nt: TGTGCCAGCAGTTACCCGGCAGGGCACGAAGCTTTCTTT

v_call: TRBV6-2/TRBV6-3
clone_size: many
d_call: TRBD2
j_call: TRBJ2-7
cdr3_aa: CASSYAGLAGPYEQYF
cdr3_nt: TGTGCCAGCAGTTACGCCGGACTAGCGGGACCCTACGAGCAGTACTTC

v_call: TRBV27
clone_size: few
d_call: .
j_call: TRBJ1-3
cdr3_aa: CASRKQGGGNTIYF
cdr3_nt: TGTGCCAGCAGGAAACAGGGTGGAGGAAACACCATATATTTT

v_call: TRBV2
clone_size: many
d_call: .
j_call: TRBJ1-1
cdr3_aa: CASSAKMNTEAFF
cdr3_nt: TGTGCCAGCAGTGCAAAGATGAACACTGAAGCTTTCTTT